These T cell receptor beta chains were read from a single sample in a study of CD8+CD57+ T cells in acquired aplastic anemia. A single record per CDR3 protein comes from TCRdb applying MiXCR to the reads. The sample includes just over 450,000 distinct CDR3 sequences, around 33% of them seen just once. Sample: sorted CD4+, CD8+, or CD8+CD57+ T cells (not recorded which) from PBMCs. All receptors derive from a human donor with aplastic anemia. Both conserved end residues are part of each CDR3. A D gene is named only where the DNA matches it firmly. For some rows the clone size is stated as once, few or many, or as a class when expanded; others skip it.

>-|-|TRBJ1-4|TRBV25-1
TGTGCCAGCAGCTCATATGGGGGAACTAATGAAAAACTGTTTTTT
CASSSYGGTNEKLFF
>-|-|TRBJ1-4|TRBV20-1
TGCAGTGCTAGAAGGGACCCTAATGAAAAACTGCTTTTT
CSARRDPNEKLLF
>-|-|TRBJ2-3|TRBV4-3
TGCGCCAGCCGCCCCGGAGGTTCTGCCACAGATACGCAGTATTTT
CASRPGGSATDTQYF
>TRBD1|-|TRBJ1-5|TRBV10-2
TGCGCCAGCGGTGAGGGACAGGCAGGTCAGCCCCAGCATTTT
CASGEGQAGQPQHF
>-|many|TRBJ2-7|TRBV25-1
TGTGCCAGCAGTGAAATCCAGGGTAACTCCTACGAGCAGTACTTC
CASSEIQGNSYEQYF
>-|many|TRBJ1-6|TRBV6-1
TGTGCCAGCAGGAGGACGGATGCTAATTCACCCCTCCACTTT
CASRRTDANSPLHF
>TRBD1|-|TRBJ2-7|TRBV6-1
TGTGCCAGCAGTCCGGACAGGGCCTCCTACGAGCAGTACTTC
CASSPDRASYEQYF
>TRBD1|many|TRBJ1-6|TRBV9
TGTGCCAGCAGCTCCCGACAGGGTTCCTATAATTCACCCCTCCACTTT
CASSSRQGSYNSPLHF
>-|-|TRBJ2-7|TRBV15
TGTACCACCGGGAAGACACCCCACGAGCAGTACTTC
CTTGKTPHEQYF
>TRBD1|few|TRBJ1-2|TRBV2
TGTGCCTGTCAGCGGACAGGGGGCGTAGGTGGCTACACCTTC
CACQRTGGVGGYTF